This T cell receptor beta chain comes out of a study of shared clonotypes between healthy human individuals. Study observations and caveats: Tissues were not sampled, only blood, and their repertoires likely differ. Some naive CD4 clonotypes, about 5%, turned up in common across several donors.

Deep-level settings were used for running the assay. Original processing notes: Quality scores were absent from the junction-only immunoSEQ sequences, so filtering differed. The repertoire was sequenced with immunoSEQ multiplex PCR; TCRdb's copy has only in-frame clones and lacks some. D and trimming come from the DNA, and the V and J calls and clone size come from that table. The sample lists about 980,000 clones, about 80% occurring once. Note on this clone: Its specificity is unknown.

Between the trimmed V and J ends, which lost 1 base and 7 bases, there was a span of 13 bases. The CDR3 sequence is 15 residues long. Germline CDR1 and CDR2: KGHSH and LQKENI. Material: memory CD4+ T cells sorted from blood. Subset specified: CD45RA-negative fraction. This clonotype was obtained from a man aged 18 to 35 in good health. V gene TRBV18 combines with J gene TRBJ2-2; D perhaps matches TRBD1 (6 bases). CDR3 in DNA: TGTGCCAGCTCACCACTACAGGGATACGGCGGGGAGCTGTTTTTT. It yields the protein CASSPLQGYGGELFF.